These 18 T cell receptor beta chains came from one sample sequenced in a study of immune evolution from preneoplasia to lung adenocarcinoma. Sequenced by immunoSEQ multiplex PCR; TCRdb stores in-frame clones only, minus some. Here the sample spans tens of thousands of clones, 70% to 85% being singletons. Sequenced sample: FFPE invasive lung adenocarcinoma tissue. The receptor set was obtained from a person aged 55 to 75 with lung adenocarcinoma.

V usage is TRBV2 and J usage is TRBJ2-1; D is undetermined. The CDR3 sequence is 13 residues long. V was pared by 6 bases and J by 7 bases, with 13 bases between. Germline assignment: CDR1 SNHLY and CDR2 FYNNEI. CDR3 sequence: CASRARMFNEQFF. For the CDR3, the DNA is TGTGCCAGCAGGGCTAGAATGTTTAATGAGCAGTTCTTC.

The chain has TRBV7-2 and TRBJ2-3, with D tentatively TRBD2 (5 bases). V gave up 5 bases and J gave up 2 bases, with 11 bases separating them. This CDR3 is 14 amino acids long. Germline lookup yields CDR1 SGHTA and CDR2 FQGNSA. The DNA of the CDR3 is TGTGCCAGCAGCCCGGACTTAAACACAGATACGCAGTATTTT. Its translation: CASSPDLNTDTQYF.

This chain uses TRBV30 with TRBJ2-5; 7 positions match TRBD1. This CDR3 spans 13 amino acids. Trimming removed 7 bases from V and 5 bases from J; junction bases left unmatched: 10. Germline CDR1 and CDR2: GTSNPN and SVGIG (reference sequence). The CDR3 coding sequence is TGTGCCTCCTCGACAGGGTGGGGGGAGACCCAGTACTTC. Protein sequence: CASSTGWGETQYF. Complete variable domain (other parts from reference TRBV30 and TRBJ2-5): SQTIHQWPATLVQPVGSPLSLECTVEGTSNPNLYWYRQAAGRGLQLLFYSVGIGQISSEVPQNLSASRPQDRQFILSSKKLLLSDSGFYLCASSTGWGETQYFGPGTRLLVL.

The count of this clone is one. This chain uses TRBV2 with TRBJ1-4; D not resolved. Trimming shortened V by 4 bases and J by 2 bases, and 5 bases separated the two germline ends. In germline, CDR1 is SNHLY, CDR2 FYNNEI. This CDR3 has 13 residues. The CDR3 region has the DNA TGTGCCAGCAGTGGAGGGACTAATGAAAAACTGTTTTTT. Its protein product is CASSGGTNEKLFF.

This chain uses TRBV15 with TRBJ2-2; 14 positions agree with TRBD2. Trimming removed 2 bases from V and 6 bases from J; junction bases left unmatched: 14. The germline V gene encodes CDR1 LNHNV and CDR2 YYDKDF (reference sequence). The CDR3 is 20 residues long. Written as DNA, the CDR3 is TGTGCCACCAGCAGAAGCCGCGGCCCGGGACTAGCGGGAGAGGCCGGGGAGCTGTTTTTT. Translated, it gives CATSRSRGPGLAGEAGELFF.

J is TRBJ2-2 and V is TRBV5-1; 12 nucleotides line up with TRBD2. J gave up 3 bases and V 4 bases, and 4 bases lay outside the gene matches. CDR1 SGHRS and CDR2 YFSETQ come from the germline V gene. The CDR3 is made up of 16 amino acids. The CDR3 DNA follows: TGCGCCAGCAGCAGGACTAGCGGGACCTACACCGGGGAGCTGTTTTTT. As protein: CASSRTSGTYTGELFF.

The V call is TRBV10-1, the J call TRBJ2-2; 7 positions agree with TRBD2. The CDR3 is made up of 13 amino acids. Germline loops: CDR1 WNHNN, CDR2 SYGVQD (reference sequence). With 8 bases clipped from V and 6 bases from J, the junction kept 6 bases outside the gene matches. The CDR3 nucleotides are TGCGCCAGCCTGGGGGGAGGGTCCGGGGAGCTGTTTTTT. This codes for CASLGGGSGELFF.

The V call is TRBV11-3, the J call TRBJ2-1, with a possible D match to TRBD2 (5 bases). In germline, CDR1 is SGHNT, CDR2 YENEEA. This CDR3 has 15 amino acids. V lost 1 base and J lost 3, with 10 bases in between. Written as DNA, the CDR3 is TGTGCCAGCAGCTTAGGAGGGCTAAACTACAATGAGCAGTTCTTC. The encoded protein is CASSLGGLNYNEQFF.

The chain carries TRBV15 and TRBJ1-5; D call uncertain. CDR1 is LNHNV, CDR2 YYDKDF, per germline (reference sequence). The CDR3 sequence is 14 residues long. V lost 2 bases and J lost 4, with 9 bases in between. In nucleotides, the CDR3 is TGTGCCACCAGCAGATATTACGATAATCAGCCCCAGCATTTT. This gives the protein CATSRYYDNQPQHF.

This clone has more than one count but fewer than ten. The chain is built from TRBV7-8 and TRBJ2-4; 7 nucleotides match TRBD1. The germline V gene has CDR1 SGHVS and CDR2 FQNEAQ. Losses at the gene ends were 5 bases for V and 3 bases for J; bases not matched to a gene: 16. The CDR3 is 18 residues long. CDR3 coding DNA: TGTGCCAGCAGCAGCTCCCTTCCGGGACAGAGCGACAAAAACATTCAGTACTTC. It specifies CASSSSLPGQSDKNIQYF.

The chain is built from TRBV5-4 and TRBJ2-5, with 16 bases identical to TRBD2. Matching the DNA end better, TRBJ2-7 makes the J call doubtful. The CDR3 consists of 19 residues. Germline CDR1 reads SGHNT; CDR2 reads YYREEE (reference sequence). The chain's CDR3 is CASSLDMGGTSGRANEQYF. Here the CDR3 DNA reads TGTGCCAGCAGCTTGGACATGGGCGGGACTAGCGGGAGGGCCAACGAGCAGTACTTC.

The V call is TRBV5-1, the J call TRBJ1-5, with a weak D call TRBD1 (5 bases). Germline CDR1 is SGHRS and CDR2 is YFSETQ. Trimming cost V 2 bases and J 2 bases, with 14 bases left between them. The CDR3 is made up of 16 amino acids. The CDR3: CASSLGQGHGNQPQHF. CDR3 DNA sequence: TGCGCCAGCAGCTTAGGCCAGGGCCATGGCAATCAGCCCCAGCATTTT.

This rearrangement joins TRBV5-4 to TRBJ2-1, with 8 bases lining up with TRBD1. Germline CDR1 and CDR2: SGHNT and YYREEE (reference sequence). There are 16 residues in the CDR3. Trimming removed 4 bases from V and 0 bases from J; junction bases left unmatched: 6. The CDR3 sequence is CASSRDRTYSYNEQFF. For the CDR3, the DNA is TGTGCCAGCAGCCGGGACAGGACTTACTCCTACAATGAGCAGTTCTTC.

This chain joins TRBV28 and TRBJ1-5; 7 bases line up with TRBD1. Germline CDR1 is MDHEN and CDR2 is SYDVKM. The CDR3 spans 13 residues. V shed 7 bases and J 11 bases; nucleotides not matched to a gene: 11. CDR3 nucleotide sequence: TGTGCCAGCACTGGGACAGTTCTTGTTGCCCAGCATTTT. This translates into CASTGTVLVAQHF.

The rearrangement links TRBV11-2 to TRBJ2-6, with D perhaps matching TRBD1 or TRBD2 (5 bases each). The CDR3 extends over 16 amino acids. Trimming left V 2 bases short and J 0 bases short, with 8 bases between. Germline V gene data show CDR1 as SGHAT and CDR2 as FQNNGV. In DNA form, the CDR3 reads TGTGCCAGCAGCTTAACTGGGGGCTCTGGGGCCAACGTCCTGACTTTC. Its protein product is CASSLTGGSGANVLTF.

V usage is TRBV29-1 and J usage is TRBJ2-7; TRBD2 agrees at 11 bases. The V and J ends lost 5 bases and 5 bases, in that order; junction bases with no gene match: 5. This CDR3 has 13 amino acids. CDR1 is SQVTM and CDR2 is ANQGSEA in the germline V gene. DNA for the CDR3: TGCAGCGTTTTAGCGGGAGGGCCCCACGAGCAGTACTTC. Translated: CSVLAGGPHEQYF.

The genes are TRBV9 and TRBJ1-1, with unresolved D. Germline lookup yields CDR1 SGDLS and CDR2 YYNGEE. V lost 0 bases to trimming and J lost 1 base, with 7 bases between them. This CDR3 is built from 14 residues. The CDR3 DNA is TGTGCCAGCAGCGTAGTTTCAGGGAACACTGAAGCTTTCTTT. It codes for CASSVVSGNTEAFF.

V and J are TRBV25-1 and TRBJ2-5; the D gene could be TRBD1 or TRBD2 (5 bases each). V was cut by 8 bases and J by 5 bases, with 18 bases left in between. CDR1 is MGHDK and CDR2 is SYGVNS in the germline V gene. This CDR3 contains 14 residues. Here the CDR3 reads CASGKRSEGETQYF. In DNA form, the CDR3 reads TGTGCCAGCGGAAAGCGGTCTGAGGGGGAGACCCAGTACTTC.